This TCR beta chain was sequenced during a study of T cells in Graves' hyperthyroidism and ophthalmopathy. RNA transcripts served as the template for amplifying TCR beta CDR3 regions. An initial round of RT-PCR targeting the TCR CDR3 relied on the HTBI primer set. TCRdb reprocessed the multiplex PCR reads with MiXCR, giving one entry per CDR3 protein. The sample has some 370,000 distinct CDR3 sequences; 15% to 20% are singletons. The ends were cut back, 6 bases at V and 2 bases at J, with 13 bases in the middle. Germline values: CDR1 SEHNR, CDR2 FQNEAQ (reference sequence). The CDR3 runs 15 residues. The chain is built from TRBV7-9 and TRBJ2-2; D is unresolved. The specimen was blood. This sequence originates from a woman between 25 and 40 years old with Graves' hyperthyroidism that later progressed to Graves' ophthalmopathy. CDR3 nucleotide sequence: TGTGCCAGCAGTCATCGGGCAGGCAACACCGGGGAGCTGTTTTTT. This gives the protein CASSHRAGNTGELFF.